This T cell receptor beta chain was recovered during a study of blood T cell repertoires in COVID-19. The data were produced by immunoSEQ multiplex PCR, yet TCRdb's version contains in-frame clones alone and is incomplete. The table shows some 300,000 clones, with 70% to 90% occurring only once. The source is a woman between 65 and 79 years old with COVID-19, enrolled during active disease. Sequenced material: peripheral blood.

The CDR3 nucleotides are TGTGCCAGCAGCTTAGAGGGACAGGGTTTCGGCTACACCTTC. Protein product: CASSLEGQGFGYTF. The chain employs TRBV7-8 and TRBJ1-2; 9 bases line up with TRBD1. The CDR3 is 14 amino acids. Per germline, CDR1 SGHVS and CDR2 FQNEAQ. V lost 1 base to trimming and J lost 8 bases; unmatched junction nucleotides: 5.